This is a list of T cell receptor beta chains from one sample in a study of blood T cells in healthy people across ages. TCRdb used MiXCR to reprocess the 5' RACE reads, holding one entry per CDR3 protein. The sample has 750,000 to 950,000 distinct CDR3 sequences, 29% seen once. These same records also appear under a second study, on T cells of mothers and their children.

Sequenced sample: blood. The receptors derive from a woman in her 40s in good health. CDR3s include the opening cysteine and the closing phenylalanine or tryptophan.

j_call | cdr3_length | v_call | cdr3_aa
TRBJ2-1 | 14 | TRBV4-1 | CASSVGSSYNERYF
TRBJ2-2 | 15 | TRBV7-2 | CASSLEPMDTGELFF
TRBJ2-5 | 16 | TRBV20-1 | CSAITGSIWDQETQYF
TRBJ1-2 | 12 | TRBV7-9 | CASSTTDYGYTF
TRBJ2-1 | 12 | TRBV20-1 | CSARSDRPKQFF
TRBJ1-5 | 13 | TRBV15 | CATSKGQGGPQHF
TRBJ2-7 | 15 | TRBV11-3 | CASSLDGGPMDEQYF
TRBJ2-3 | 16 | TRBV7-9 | CASSYGTALSTDTQYF
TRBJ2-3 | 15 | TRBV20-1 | CSAQLAGALVDTQYF
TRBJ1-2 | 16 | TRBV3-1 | CASSPTGSPGNYGYTF
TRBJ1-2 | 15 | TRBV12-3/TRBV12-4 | CASSSGQGERYGYTF
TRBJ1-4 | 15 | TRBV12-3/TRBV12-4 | CASSLGGGPNEKLFF
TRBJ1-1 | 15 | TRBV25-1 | CASSETGGTNTEAFF
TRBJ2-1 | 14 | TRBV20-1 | CSARASGGYNEQFF
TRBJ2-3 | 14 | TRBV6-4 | CASSEAGRGPGQYF
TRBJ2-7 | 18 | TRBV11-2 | CASSPTRRDRGQSYEQYF
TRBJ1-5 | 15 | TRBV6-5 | CASSQGVGGNQPQHF
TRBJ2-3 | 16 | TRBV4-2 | CASSPLLGMGTDTQYF
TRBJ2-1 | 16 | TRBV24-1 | CATSDSVLRSYNEQFF
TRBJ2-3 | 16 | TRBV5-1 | CASSKAPGQGGDTQYF
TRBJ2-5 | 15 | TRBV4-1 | CASSHSSSAWETQYF
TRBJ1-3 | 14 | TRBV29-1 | CSVDKGGSGNTIYF
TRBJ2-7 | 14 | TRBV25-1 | CASSYPGPRDEQYF
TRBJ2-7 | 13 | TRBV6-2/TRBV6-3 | CASSYNRPGEQYF
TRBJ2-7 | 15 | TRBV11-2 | CASSLGGTGHYEQYF
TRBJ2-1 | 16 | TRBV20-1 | CSATETRLAGGREQFF
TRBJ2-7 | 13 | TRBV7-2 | CASSLASKYEQYF
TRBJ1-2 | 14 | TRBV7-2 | CASSFFQVEKGYTF
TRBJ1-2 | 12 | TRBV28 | CASSNGWNGYTF
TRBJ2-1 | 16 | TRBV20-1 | CSARDARTSDLIEQFF
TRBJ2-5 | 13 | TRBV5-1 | CASRSHLGETQYF
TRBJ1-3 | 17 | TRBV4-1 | CASSPLGVTSPGNTIYF
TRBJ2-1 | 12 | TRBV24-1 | CATSGFSNEQFF
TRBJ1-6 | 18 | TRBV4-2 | CASSQGTAGTGLYSPLHF
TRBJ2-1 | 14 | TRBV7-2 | CASSLTGVGNEQFF
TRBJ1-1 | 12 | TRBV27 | CASSSWPGTAFF
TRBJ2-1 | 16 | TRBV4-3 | CASSQDGEISYNEQFF
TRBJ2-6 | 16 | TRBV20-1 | CSARRSGSSRANVLTF
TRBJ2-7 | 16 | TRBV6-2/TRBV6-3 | CASSYSQRGFSYEQYF
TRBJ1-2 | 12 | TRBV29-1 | CSVVTGPYGYTF
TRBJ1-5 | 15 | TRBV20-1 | CSASNGDRGGQPQHF
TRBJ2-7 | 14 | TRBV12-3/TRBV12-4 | CASSYAGNRGEQYF
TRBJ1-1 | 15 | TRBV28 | CASSGTGSMNTEAFF
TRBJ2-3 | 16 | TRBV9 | CASSVVGQGSTDTQYF
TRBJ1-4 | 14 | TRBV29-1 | CSVGRRATNEKLFF
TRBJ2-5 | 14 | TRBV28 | CASSTRQPQETQYF
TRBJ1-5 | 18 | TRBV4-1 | CASSHTITGDYSNQPQHF
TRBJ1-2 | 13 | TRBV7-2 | CAGSLGLRGGYTF
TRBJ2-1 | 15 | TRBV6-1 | CASSEYAGNSNEQFF
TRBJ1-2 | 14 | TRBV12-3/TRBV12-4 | CASSIRGFNHGYTF
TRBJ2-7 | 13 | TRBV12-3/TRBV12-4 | CASSLGLATEQYF
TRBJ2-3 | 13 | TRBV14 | CASSQATAGTQYF
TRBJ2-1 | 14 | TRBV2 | CASSVRQIDNEQFF
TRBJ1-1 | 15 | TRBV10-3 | CAISKRGGLNTEAFF
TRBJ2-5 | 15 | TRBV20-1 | CSASEASPAQETQYF
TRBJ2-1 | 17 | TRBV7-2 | CASSLDFSVYSYNEQFF
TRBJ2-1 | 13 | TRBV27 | CASSLALGTEQFF
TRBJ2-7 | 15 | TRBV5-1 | CASSWGTGGIYEQYF